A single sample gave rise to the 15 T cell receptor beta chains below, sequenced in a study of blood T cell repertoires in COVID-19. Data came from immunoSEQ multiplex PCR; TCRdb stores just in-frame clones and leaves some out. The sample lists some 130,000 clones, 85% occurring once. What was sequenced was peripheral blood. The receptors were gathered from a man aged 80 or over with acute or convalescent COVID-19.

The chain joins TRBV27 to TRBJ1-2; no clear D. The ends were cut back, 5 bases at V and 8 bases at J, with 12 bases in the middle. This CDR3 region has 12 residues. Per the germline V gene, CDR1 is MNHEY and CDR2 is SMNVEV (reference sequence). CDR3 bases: TGTGCCAGCAGTGCTGCGGGTCGGGGCTACACCTTC. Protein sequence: CASSAAGRGYTF.

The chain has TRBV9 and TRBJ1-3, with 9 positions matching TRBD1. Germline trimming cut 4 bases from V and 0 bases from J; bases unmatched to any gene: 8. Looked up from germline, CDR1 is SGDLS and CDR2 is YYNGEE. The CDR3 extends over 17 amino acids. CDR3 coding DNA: TGTGCCAGCAGCTTAGGGACAGGGTGGTTCTCTGGAAACACCATATATTTT. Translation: CASSLGTGWFSGNTIYF.

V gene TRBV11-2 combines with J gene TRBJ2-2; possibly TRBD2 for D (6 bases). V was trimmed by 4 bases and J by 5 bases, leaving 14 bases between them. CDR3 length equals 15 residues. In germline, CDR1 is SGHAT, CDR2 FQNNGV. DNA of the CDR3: TGTGCCAGCAGCTCCGATAGCGGATTTACCGGGGAGCTGTTTTTT. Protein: CASSSDSGFTGELFF.

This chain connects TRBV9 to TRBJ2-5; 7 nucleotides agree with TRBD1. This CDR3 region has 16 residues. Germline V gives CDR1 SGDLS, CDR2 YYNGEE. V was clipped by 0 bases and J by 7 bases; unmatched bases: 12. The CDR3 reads CASSVGPQGSHGTQYF. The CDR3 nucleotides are TGTGCCAGCAGCGTAGGCCCACAGGGGTCCCACGGGACCCAGTACTTC.

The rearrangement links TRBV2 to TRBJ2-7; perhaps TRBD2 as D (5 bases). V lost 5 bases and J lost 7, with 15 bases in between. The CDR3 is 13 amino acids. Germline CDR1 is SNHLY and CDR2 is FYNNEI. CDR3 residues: CASSLGLAREQYF. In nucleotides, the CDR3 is TGTGCCAGCAGTCTCGGACTGGCTAGGGAGCAGTACTTC.

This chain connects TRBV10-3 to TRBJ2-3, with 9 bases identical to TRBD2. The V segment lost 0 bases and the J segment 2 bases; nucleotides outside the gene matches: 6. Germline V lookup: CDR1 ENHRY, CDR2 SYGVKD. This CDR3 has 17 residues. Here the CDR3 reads CAISESTSGPYTDTQYF. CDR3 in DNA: TGTGCCATCAGTGAGTCTACTAGCGGGCCTTACACAGATACGCAGTATTTT.

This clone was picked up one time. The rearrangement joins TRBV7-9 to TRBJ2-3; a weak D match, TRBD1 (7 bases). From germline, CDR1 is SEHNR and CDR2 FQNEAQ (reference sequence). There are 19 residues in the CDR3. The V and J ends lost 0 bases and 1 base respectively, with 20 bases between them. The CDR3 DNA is TGTGCCAGCAGCTTAGCGGCGGCAGGGGGGATGAAGGGCACAGATACGCAGTATTTT. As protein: CASSLAAAGGMKGTDTQYF.

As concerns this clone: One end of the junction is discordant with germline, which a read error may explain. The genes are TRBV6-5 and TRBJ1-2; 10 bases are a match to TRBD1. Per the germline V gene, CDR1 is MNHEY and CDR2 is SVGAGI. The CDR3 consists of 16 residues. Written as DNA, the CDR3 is TGTGCCAGCAGTTACGCCAGACAGGGGGCTAAGTATGGCTACACCTTC. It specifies CASSYARQGAKYGYTF.

CDR3 in DNA: TGCGCCAGCAGCTTGGAGGGCGGGAGGGCCCAAGAGACCCAGTACTTC. Translation gives CASSLEGGRAQETQYF. The V and J genes are TRBV5-1 and TRBJ2-5; 9 bases are a match to TRBD2. This CDR3 comprises 16 residues. Trimming at V came to 0 bases and at J to 1 base, leaving 4 bases not matched to a gene. Germline V lookup: CDR1 SGHRS, CDR2 YFSETQ.

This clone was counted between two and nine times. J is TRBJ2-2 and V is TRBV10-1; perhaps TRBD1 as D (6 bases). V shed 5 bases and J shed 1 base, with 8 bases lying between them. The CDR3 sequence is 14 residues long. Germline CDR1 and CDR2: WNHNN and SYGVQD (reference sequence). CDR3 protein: CASSLTGNTGELFF. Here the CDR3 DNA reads TGCGCCAGCAGTTTGACAGGGAACACCGGGGAGCTGTTTTTT.

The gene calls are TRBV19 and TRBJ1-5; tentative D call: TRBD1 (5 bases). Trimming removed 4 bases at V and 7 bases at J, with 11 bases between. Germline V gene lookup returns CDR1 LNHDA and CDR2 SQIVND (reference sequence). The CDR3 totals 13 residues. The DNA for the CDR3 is TGTGCCAGTAGTACAGGGTTCTGGCAGCCCCAGCATTTT. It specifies CASSTGFWQPQHF.

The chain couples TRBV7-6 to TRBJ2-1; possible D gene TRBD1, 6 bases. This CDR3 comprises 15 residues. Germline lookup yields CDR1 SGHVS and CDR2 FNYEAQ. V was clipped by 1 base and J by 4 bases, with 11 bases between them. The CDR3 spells CASSLDGTPYNEQFF. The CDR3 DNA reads TGTGCCAGCAGCTTAGACGGGACACCGTACAATGAGCAGTTCTTC.

The CDR3 region has the DNA TGTGCCAGCAGTCCACAGAGAATCTATGGCTACACCTTC. Its protein product is CASSPQRIYGYTF. V usage is TRBV28 and J usage is TRBJ1-2; the D is unclear. Germline V gives CDR1 MDHEN, CDR2 SYDVKM. The ends were cut back, 5 bases at V and 4 bases at J, with 11 bases in the middle. CDR3 size: 13 residues.

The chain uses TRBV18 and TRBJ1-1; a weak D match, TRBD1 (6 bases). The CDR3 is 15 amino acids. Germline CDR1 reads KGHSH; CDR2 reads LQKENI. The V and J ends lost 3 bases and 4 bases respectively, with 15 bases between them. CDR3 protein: CASSPTTGSGTEAFF. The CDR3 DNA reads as TGTGCCAGCTCACCGACAACAGGGTCGGGCACTGAAGCTTTCTTT.

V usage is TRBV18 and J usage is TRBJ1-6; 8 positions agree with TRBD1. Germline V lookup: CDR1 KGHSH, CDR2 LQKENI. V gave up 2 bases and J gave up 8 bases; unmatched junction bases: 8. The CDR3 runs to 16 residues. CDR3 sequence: CASSPSWDRTYSPLHF. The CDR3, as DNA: TGTGCCAGCTCACCAAGTTGGGACAGGACTTATTCACCCCTCCACTTT.